This T cell receptor beta chain was observed in a study of naive and memory T cell subsets (dated by TCRdb to 2017 to 2019). A note on the overall study: The study applied an open-source, UMI-based TCR alpha and beta sequencing pipeline to sorted naive and memory peripheral blood T cell subsets. RNA was DNase-treated and reverse transcribed with TCR constant-region primers, mostly using SuperScript III. IgG serology results and the functional CMV T cell responses were in complete agreement. Overall study results and their limits: The repertoire findings for the naive and memory subsets could not be validated against a ground truth, as none was available. After error correction, only a single occurrence was seen for over 95% of naive TCR sequences, so much steeper abundance distributions were produced than in memory subsets. Each clonotype was defined as a single alpha or beta chain sequence rather than as a paired alpha/beta receptor. RNA-based TCR counts may be affected by expression changes linked to T cell activation and differentiation. TCR abundance followed a power law whose exponent differed between naive and memory subsets but was consistent across the three individuals. In both CD4 and CD8 cells, going from naive through CM, EM and EMRA, the Gini index went up while Shannon and inverse Simpson diversity went down.

TCR alpha and beta chain libraries were amplified separately from the second PCR step onward. To determine each donor's CMV status, fresh PBMCs were stimulated overnight with CMV viral lysate, and IFNgamma production from CD4+ T cells was then assessed. Using Miltenyi beads, CD4 T cells were first positively selected, and CD8 T cells were then positively selected from the CD4-negative fraction. After staining for CD3, CD4, CD8, CD45RA, CD27 and a live/dead dye, cells were sorted on a BD Aria II into four subsets based on CD45RA and CD27. Blood came from three healthy volunteers, each fractionated into CD4 and CD8 T cells and then into four differentiation subsets. Roughly 110 ml of peripheral blood was collected from each donor, and PBMC were isolated by Ficoll-Paque PLUS density-gradient centrifugation. The sorted cells were lysed in RLT buffer, after which RNA was extracted using a Qiagen RNeasy kit and kept at -80 degrees C.

CDR1 and CDR2 are read off the germline V gene as LGHNT and FRNRAP. The CDR3 starts with the cysteine, ends with the phenylalanine, and has 13 residues. CDR3 DNA only is kept here, 39 bases in frame from base 1. V ends up 1 base short and J 13 bases short, with an unmatched junction base count of 5. Receptors were amplified or captured by UMI-ligation and nested PCR. The beta constant-region primer was an equimolar mix of two oligonucleotides covering both TRBC1 and TRBC2. A single-stranded oligonucleotide bearing the SP2 primer plus a 12-nucleotide UMI was ligated onto the 3' end of the cDNA by T4 RNA ligase 1. Four rounds of PCR were used to amplify ligated cDNA, with nested alpha and beta constant-region primers being used together with the SP2 primer. Incubation of the ligation reaction lasted about 19-24 hours at 16 degrees C. To avoid over-amplification, PCR2 was usually performed as a SYBR Green qPCR and halted once a predetermined threshold was reached. Agencourt AMPure XP magnetic beads were used for all purifications after the first. Libraries were quantified by Qubit and checked on a TapeStation, with a main peak expected near 650 bp. Sequencing of the pooled libraries was done on an Illumina MiSeq using v2 2x251 paired-end kits, which typically yielded roughly 0.85-2.3 million reads per sample. Each sample was pooled at 4 nM, and roughly 5-7% PhiX was included to help cluster recognition. Per the source publication's procedure: Using tag matching that tolerated one base-pair mismatch, Decombinator assigned V and J genes to FASTQ reads that had been processed by Demultiplexor. Collapsinator used UMIs to correct both sequencing errors and frequency errors arising from PCR heterogeneity. TCRs were translated and CDR3s were extracted from the conserved cysteine to the FGXG phenylalanine by CDR3Translator, with non-productive sequences being flagged. Gini, Shannon entropy and inverse Simpson indices were calculated on repertoires that had been subsampled to equal numbers of UMI-defined TCRs. Power-law fits to clonotype abundance distributions were performed by maximum likelihood within the linear range. Similar UMI counts, unique TCR numbers and clonal distributions were obtained with the pipeline and with MIGEC on one naive CD8 sample. A set of roughly 7,000 CMV-associated CDR3 sequences, compiled from VDJdb and a published dataset, was used to search the repertoires. TCRdb redid the processing of the public reads, applying fastp at Q25 and MiXCR, and retained in-frame beta chains. Duplicate CDR3 protein sequences are folded into a single record with the most common DNA and genes. It is TCRdb's table, rather than the study itself, that gives the V and J calls and clone size. For this sample there are about 21,000 distinct CDR3 sequences; around 10% appear just once. The ten largest make up less than 20% of the sample.

The table lists this clonotype with many counts. Its cognate antigen has yet to be identified. Base quality data are lacking; no much larger clone is found one base away. Material for sequencing was central memory CD8+ T cells from blood. Per the publication, the cell subset or site label means: central memory, CD45RA- CD27+. This chain joins TRBV12-5 to TRBJ2-7, with 12 bases aligning to TRBD1. The clonotype was recovered from a human donor in good health. The base sequence is TGTGCTAGTGGTTTGGGACCGGGACAGGGGGCATACTTC. Translated, it reads CASGLGPGQGAYF.